Reported below is one TCR beta chain. The data were obtained in a study of cytomegalovirus exposure and HLA in healthy donors. The V end lost 3 bases, the J end lost 3 bases, and 11 bases lay between the germline ends. This CDR3 region has 14 residues. Germline V lookup: CDR1 SGHAT, CDR2 FQNNGV. The PCR employed 60 Vbeta primers together with 13 Jbeta primers. The data were produced by immunoSEQ multiplex PCR, yet TCRdb's version contains in-frame clones alone and is incomplete. The sample consists of 35,000 to 40,000 clones, 55% to 75% of them appearing once. Input material: PBMCs. The receptor was isolated from a man aged 50 or older in good health and CMV-seropositive. J is TRBJ2-5 and V is TRBV11-2, with D unclear. CDR3 sequence: CASSFGRLKETQYF. The CDR3 nucleotides are TGTGCCAGCAGCTTCGGTAGACTTAAAGAGACCCAGTACTTC.